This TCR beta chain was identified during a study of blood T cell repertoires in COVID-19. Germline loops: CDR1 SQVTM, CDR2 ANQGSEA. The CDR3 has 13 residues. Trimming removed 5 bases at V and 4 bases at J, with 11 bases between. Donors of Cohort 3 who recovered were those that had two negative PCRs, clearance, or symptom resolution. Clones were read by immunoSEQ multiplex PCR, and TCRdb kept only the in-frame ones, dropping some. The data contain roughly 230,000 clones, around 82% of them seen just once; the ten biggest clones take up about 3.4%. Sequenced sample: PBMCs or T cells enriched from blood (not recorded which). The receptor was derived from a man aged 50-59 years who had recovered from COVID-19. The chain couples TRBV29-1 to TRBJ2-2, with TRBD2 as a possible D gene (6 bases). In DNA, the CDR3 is TGCAGCGTTCATTGGGGGGTCACCGGGGAGCTGTTTTTT. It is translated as CSVHWGVTGELFF.